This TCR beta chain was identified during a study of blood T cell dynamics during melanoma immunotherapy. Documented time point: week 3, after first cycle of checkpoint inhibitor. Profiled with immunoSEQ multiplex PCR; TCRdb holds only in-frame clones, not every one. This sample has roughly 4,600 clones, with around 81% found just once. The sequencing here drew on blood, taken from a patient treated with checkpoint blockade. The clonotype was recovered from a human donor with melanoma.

In nucleotides, the CDR3 is TGTGCCAGCAGCTTAGGGACTAATAACTATGGCTACACCTTC. Translation gives CASSLGTNNYGYTF. The rearrangement joins TRBV7-8 to TRBJ1-2, with unresolved D. In germline, CDR1 is SGHVS, CDR2 FQNEAQ. The CDR3 loop spans 14 amino acids. Trimming pared 1 base from V and 1 base from J, leaving 7 bases between. Based on the CDR3 plus reference TRBV7-8 and TRBJ1-2, the full variable domain is GAGVSQSPRYKVAKRGQDVALRCDPISGHVSLFWYQQALGQGPEFLTYFQNEAQLDKSGLPSDRFFAERPEGSVSTLKIQRTQQEDSAVYLCASSLGTNNYGYTFGSGTRLTVV.